Below are 2 T cell receptor beta chains sequenced from a single sample in a study of T cell changes during pregnancy in multiple sclerosis. Only in-frame clones appear in the TCRdb table, and some are missing; sequencing was by immunoSEQ multiplex PCR. Counted here are about 83,000 clones, roughly nine tenths occurring once; the ten biggest clones make up roughly 3.5%. Specimen: PBMCs, collected in the first trimester of pregnancy. All receptors derive from a female donor in good health, serving as a control in a pregnancy study. Some clones in this sample may be carry-over from other donors' samples.

This chain connects TRBV13 to TRBJ2-7, with TRBD1 identical over 11 bases. The CDR3 consists of 17 residues. Germline CDR1 and CDR2: PRHDT and FYEKMQ (reference sequence). The V and J ends lost 4 bases and 2 bases, in that order; junction bases with no gene match: 10. The DNA of the CDR3 is TGTGCCAGCAGCTGGGGACAGGGGGAAACATCGGCCTACGAGCAGTACTTC. Amino acid sequence: CASSWGQGETSAYEQYF.

This chain uses TRBV7-8 with TRBJ2-1; 8 bases map to TRBD2. Germline-derived CDR1 and CDR2 are SGHVS and FQNEAQ. V was clipped by 5 bases and J by 4 bases; unmatched bases: 10. The CDR3 consists of 16 residues. CDR3 nucleotides: TGTGCCAGCAGCCTCCGCAGCGGGAGTTCGTACAATGAGCAGTTCTTC. Translation: CASSLRSGSSYNEQFF.